Below are 31 T cell receptor beta chains sequenced from a single sample in a study of cytomegalovirus exposure and HLA in healthy donors. Profiling relied on immunoSEQ multiplex PCR, and the TCRdb table lists in-frame clones only, not all of them. Of 150,000 to 200,000 clones listed, around 82% are singletons. The sequencing input was PBMCs. The receptors derive from a woman in her late teens or twenties in good health and CMV-seropositive.

This clone appeared a single time. V gene TRBV2 combines with J gene TRBJ1-1, with D tentatively TRBD1 (5 bases). The germline V and J ends were trimmed by 9 bases and 4 bases, with 12 bases remaining between them. CDR1 and CDR2 (germline): SNHLY, FYNNEI. The length of the CDR3 is 12 residues. CDR3 protein: CARTARSTEAFF. The DNA for the CDR3 is TGTGCCAGGACAGCGAGATCCACTGAAGCTTTCTTT.

V usage is TRBV2 and J usage is TRBJ1-1; 11 bases are shared with TRBD1. Trimming cost V 6 bases and J 6 bases; bases outside gene matches: 9. The germline V gene encodes CDR1 SNHLY and CDR2 FYNNEI. The CDR3 is 15 residues long. This CDR3 is CASRNQGQGGSEAFF. The CDR3 nucleotides are TGTGCCAGCAGAAACCAGGGACAGGGGGGCTCTGAAGCTTTCTTT.

The chain employs TRBV6-5 and TRBJ2-2; 14 nucleotides align to TRBD2. The V gene's germline CDR1 is MNHEY and CDR2 SVGAGI. Unmatched junction bases numbered 2, after V lost 7 bases and J lost 4 bases. The CDR3 totals 15 residues. The CDR3 bases are TGTGCCAGCAACGGACTAGCGGGGGGCACCGGGGAGCTGTTTTTT. Translation: CASNGLAGGTGELFF.

This chain uses TRBV27 with TRBJ1-1; D gene ambiguous. Looked up from germline, CDR1 is MNHEY and CDR2 is SMNVEV (reference sequence). The CDR3 is 13 residues long. The germline V and J ends were trimmed by 9 bases and 3 bases, with 14 bases remaining between them. The CDR3 region has the DNA TGTGCCAGGGTTAAGAGGGAGGACACTGAAGCTTTCTTT. Protein sequence: CARVKREDTEAFF.

The chain employs TRBV19 and TRBJ2-7, with TRBD1 as a possible D gene (5 bases). The germline V gene has CDR1 LNHDA and CDR2 SQIVND (reference sequence). This CDR3 has 14 residues. The V end was cut by 3 bases, the J end by 2 bases, with 11 bases between. CDR3 sequence reads: CASSMLGAAYEQYF. CDR3 DNA sequence: TGTGCCAGTAGTATGTTAGGGGCCGCCTACGAGCAGTACTTC.

The chain is built from TRBV19 and TRBJ2-5; D is unresolved. The CDR3 sequence is 13 residues long. Trimming removed 5 bases at V and 4 bases at J, with 11 bases between. Germline-derived CDR1 and CDR2 are LNHDA and SQIVND (reference sequence). This CDR3 is CASSSHSLETQYF. As DNA, the CDR3 is TGTGCCAGTAGTTCACACAGCCTAGAGACCCAGTACTTC.

This sequence joins TRBV19 and TRBJ1-5; TRBD1 agrees at 8 bases. The CDR3 loop spans 15 amino acids. J was trimmed by 7 bases and V by 7 bases; bases with no gene match: 12. From germline, CDR1 is LNHDA and CDR2 SQIVND (reference sequence). The CDR3 loop is CASKRELTGGQPQHF. In DNA form, the CDR3 reads TGTGCCAGTAAAAGAGAGTTAACAGGGGGACAGCCCCAGCATTTT.

As to this clone: Germline is not matched at one junction end, which may reflect a read error. The gene calls are TRBV27 and TRBJ1-1, with TRBD1 matching over 9 bases. This CDR3 comprises 16 residues. The germline gives CDR1 MNHEY, CDR2 SMNVEV (reference sequence). CDR3 sequence: CASSLSLYRDRDKAFF. CDR3 nucleotide sequence: TGTGCCAGCAGTCTATCCCTTTACCGGGACAGGGACAAAGCTTTCTTT.

This clone was found once. The chain is built from TRBV7-9 and TRBJ1-2; D is perhaps TRBD1 (5 bases). Trimming shortened V by 8 bases and J by 6 bases, and 19 bases separated the two germline ends. The CDR3 totals 14 residues. Germline V lookup: CDR1 SEHNR, CDR2 FQNEAQ (reference sequence). This chain's CDR3 is CASGSTDQGHGYTF. CDR3 sequence (DNA): TGTGCCAGCGGATCGACAGACCAAGGGCATGGCTACACCTTC. Full variable domain (remainder filled in from reference TRBV7-9 and TRBJ1-2): DTGVSQNPRHKITKRGQNVTFRCDPISEHNRLYWYRQTLGQGPEFLTYFQNEAQLEKSRLLSDRFSAERPKGSFSTLEIQRTEQGDSAMYLCASGSTDQGHGYTFGSGTRLTVV.

This chain links TRBV6-1 with TRBJ2-2, with D hard to call. Between the trimmed V and J ends, which lost 5 bases and 5 bases, there was a span of 6 bases. The CDR3 consists of 12 residues. Germline V CDR1 and CDR2: MNHNS, SASEGT. CDR3 in DNA: TGTGCCAGCAGTAAGCAAACCGGGGAGCTGTTTTTT. Translating it yields CASSKQTGELFF.

The chain recombines TRBV25-1 with TRBJ2-3, with a weak D call TRBD1 (5 bases). Germline V gene data show CDR1 as MGHDK and CDR2 as SYGVNS. This CDR3 contains 13 residues. Trimming removed 11 bases at V and 1 base at J, with 13 bases between. CDR3 nucleotide sequence: TGTGCCGCTGGGGCAGGCCGCACAGATACGCAGTATTTT. Translated, it gives CAAGAGRTDTQYF.

This rearrangement joins TRBV5-6 to TRBJ1-1; TRBD1 is a possible D gene (6 bases). V was pared by 4 bases and J by 0 bases, with 13 bases between. This CDR3 is built from 15 residues. Germline CDR1 SGHDT, CDR2 YYEEEE. CDR3 amino acids: CASSNLGALNTEAFF. CDR3 nucleotide sequence: TGTGCCAGCAGCAACCTGGGGGCGCTGAACACTGAAGCTTTCTTT.

The chain carries TRBV5-6 and TRBJ2-2, with 8 positions matching TRBD1. CDR1 and CDR2 (germline): SGHDT, YYEEEE. The CDR3 totals 15 residues. Unmatched junction bases numbered 3, after V lost 4 bases and J lost 1 base. The DNA for the CDR3 is TGTGCCAGCAGCCAAGGACAGGGGAACACCGGGGAGCTGTTTTTT. It translates to CASSQGQGNTGELFF.

The V and J genes are TRBV7-8 and TRBJ2-7, with D uncertain. The CDR3 is 13 residues long. With 2 bases removed from V and 6 bases from J, the gap between germline ends came to 11 bases. Germline CDR1 is SGHVS and CDR2 is FQNEAQ. The CDR3 coding sequence is TGTGCCAGCAGCTTACAGGCTCCATCCGAGCAGTACTTC. Its protein is CASSLQAPSEQYF.

The V call is TRBV4-2, the J call TRBJ2-3; weak D call: TRBD2 (6 bases). The germline V and J ends were trimmed by 4 bases and 3 bases, with 11 bases remaining between them. The CDR3 runs 14 residues. Per germline, CDR1 LGHNA and CDR2 YNFKEQ. The CDR3: CASSRAGGTDTQYF. The CDR3 coding sequence is TGTGCCAGCAGCCGAGCGGGTGGGACAGATACGCAGTATTTT.

The chain combines TRBV2 with TRBJ2-1, with 10 nucleotides matching TRBD1. This CDR3 has 15 amino acids. In germline, CDR1 is SNHLY, CDR2 FYNNEI. V shed 8 bases, J shed 4 bases, and the junction held 8 bases outside the gene matches. The CDR3 here is CASGEGDRGYNEQFF. CDR3 in DNA: TGTGCCAGCGGGGAGGGGGACAGGGGATACAATGAGCAGTTCTTC.

As DNA, the CDR3 is TGTGCCAGCAGTGAACCTCGGGACAGGGTTAACTCTGGGGCCAACGTCCTGACTTTC. It is translated as CASSEPRDRVNSGANVLTF. V usage is TRBV2 and J usage is TRBJ2-6; 9 nucleotides match TRBD1. Germline lookup yields CDR1 SNHLY and CDR2 FYNNEI. J gave up 0 bases and V 2 bases, and 8 bases lay outside the gene matches. This CDR3 contains 19 residues.

The chain employs TRBV9 and TRBJ2-6; 7 nucleotides align to TRBD1. The V gene's germline CDR1 is SGDLS and CDR2 YYNGEE. The trim removed 2 bases at V and 4 bases at J, leaving 3 bases unmatched. This CDR3 comprises 15 residues. The CDR3 DNA follows: TGTGCCAGCAGCGTTACGGGACAGGGGGCCAACGTCCTGACTTTC. It specifies CASSVTGQGANVLTF.

This clone was counted once. The rearrangement links TRBV7-2 to TRBJ1-2, with TRBD1 matching over 9 bases. The CDR3 spans 15 residues. Looked up from germline, CDR1 is SGHTA and CDR2 is FQGNSA. Trimming removed 1 base from V and 5 bases from J; junction bases left unmatched: 5. CDR3 nucleotides: TGTGCCAGCAGCTTAGGTGGACAGGGGAATTATGGCTACACCTTC. Translation: CASSLGGQGNYGYTF.

The chain links TRBV7-6 to TRBJ2-5; 9 positions match TRBD2. The CDR3 runs 15 residues. After removal of 7 bases from V and 2 bases from J, the junction contained 8 bases not matched to a gene. Germline V gene data show CDR1 as SGHVS and CDR2 as FNYEAQ. The CDR3 reads CASTRSGGDQETQYF. CDR3 coding DNA: TGTGCCAGCACCCGTAGCGGGGGAGATCAAGAGACCCAGTACTTC.

The rearrangement uses TRBV18 and TRBJ2-7; 9 nucleotides align to TRBD1. Trimming at V came to 3 bases and at J to 4 bases, leaving 4 bases not matched to a gene. Germline V gene lookup returns CDR1 KGHSH and CDR2 LQKENI. The CDR3 length is 14 residues. CDR3 protein: CASSPEGQGYEQYF. The DNA of the CDR3 is TGTGCCAGCTCACCGGAGGGACAGGGTTACGAGCAGTACTTC. Full variable domain (missing parts from reference TRBV18 and TRBJ2-7): NAGVMQNPRHLVRRRGQEARLRCSPMKGHSHVYWYRQLPEEGLKFMVYLQKENIIDESGMPKERFSAEFPKEGPSILRIQQVVRGDSAAYFCASSPEGQGYEQYFGPGTRLTVT.

This rearrangement joins TRBV9 to TRBJ1-3; D not resolved. CDR3 size: 16 residues. The V gene's germline CDR1 is SGDLS and CDR2 YYNGEE. With 4 bases removed from V and 0 bases from J, the gap between germline ends came to 14 bases. The CDR3 spells CASSTYPGFSGNTIYF. Written as DNA, the CDR3 is TGTGCCAGCAGCACATATCCAGGCTTCTCTGGAAACACCATATATTTT.

The genes are TRBV6-6 and TRBJ2-1; 7 bases match TRBD1. V trimming: 6 bases; J trimming: 6 bases; junction bases outside the gene matches: 8. CDR3 length: 14 residues. Germline CDR1 reads MNHNY; CDR2 reads SVGAGI (reference sequence). The CDR3 sequence is CASRIDRVGNEQFF. CDR3 nucleotides: TGTGCCAGCAGAATCGACAGGGTAGGCAATGAGCAGTTCTTC.

The chain couples TRBV28 to TRBJ2-5; 8 nucleotides match TRBD2. V gave up 2 bases and J gave up 4 bases; unmatched junction bases: 3. Germline V gene lookup returns CDR1 MDHEN and CDR2 SYDVKM. The length of the CDR3 is 14 residues. CDR3 region: CASSLAGGLETQYF. As DNA, the CDR3 is TGTGCCAGCAGTTTAGCGGGGGGACTAGAGACCCAGTACTTC.

This chain joins TRBV2 and TRBJ2-7; D might be TRBD2 (5 bases). This CDR3 region has 13 residues. V gave up 6 bases and J gave up 6 bases, with 15 bases separating them. Germline V gene lookup returns CDR1 SNHLY and CDR2 FYNNEI. The CDR3 region is CASSLGPEVEQYF. As DNA, the CDR3 is TGTGCCAGCAGCCTCGGGCCGGAGGTCGAGCAGTACTTC.

The CDR3 is CASTRGPSYEQYF. The DNA for the CDR3 is TGTGCCAGCACCCGTGGGCCCTCCTACGAGCAGTACTTC. This chain links TRBV27 with TRBJ2-7; D not resolved. This CDR3 is 13 amino acids long. The V end was cut by 7 bases, the J end by 0 bases, with 10 bases between. Germline CDR1 MNHEY, CDR2 SMNVEV (reference sequence).

This clone has a single count. This sequence joins TRBV10-1 and TRBJ2-1; a weak D match, TRBD2 (6 bases). Germline V gene lookup returns CDR1 WNHNN and CDR2 SYGVQD (reference sequence). The V end lost 4 bases, the J end lost 4 bases, and 14 bases lay between the germline ends. The CDR3 runs to 15 residues. The CDR3 region has the DNA TGCGCCAGCAGTGTGGGGGTTCGGGGGTACAATGAGCAGTTCTTC. This translates into CASSVGVRGYNEQFF.

V is TRBV4-1 and J is TRBJ2-1; TRBD2 agrees at 14 bases. The CDR3 loop spans 17 amino acids. Germline V gene data show CDR1 as MGHRA and CDR2 as YSYEKL. After removal of 3 bases from V and 8 bases from J, the junction contained 9 bases not matched to a gene. In DNA form, the CDR3 reads TGCGCCAGCAGCCACCGACTAGCGGGGGGGCCCATCGATGAGCAGTTCTTC. Encoded protein: CASSHRLAGGPIDEQFF.

The table lists this clone with many counts. V gene TRBV28 combines with J gene TRBJ1-2; unclear D gene. Per the germline V gene, CDR1 is MDHEN and CDR2 is SYDVKM. V lost 6 bases and J 4 bases, leaving 15 bases between the germline ends. CDR3 length equals 14 residues. CDR3 in DNA: TGTGCCAGCAGGAACCCCGGGAATTTCTATGGCTACACCTTC. Amino acids: CASRNPGNFYGYTF.

The rearrangement uses TRBV7-8 and TRBJ2-2, with D perhaps TRBD1 (5 bases). Trimming took 2 bases from V and 5 from J, leaving 15 bases between them. The CDR3 runs 16 residues. The germline V gene has CDR1 SGHVS and CDR2 FQNEAQ. This chain's CDR3 is CASSLKGRDRTGELFF. The DNA for the CDR3 is TGTGCCAGCAGCTTAAAAGGCAGGGATCGAACCGGGGAGCTGTTTTTT. The whole variable domain, filled in from reference TRBV7-8 and TRBJ2-2, reads GAGVSQSPRYKVAKRGQDVALRCDPISGHVSLFWYQQALGQGPEFLTYFQNEAQLDKSGLPSDRFFAERPEGSVSTLKIQRTQQEDSAVYLCASSLKGRDRTGELFFGEGSRLTVL.

The V call is TRBV19, the J call TRBJ1-6; D uncertain. The CDR3 loop spans 14 amino acids. With 7 bases removed from V and 6 bases from J, the gap between germline ends came to 13 bases. CDR1 and CDR2 from the germline V gene are LNHDA and SQIVND (reference sequence). The CDR3 coding sequence is TGTGCCAGTACCAAGACTACAATTAATTCACCCCTCCACTTT. Its translation: CASTKTTINSPLHF.